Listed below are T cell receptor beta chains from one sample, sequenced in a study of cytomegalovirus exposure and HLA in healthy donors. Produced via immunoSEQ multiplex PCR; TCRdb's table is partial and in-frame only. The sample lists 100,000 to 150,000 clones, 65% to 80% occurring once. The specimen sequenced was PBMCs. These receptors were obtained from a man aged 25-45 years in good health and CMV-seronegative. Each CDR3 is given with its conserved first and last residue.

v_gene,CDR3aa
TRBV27,CASSYISGTYNEQFF
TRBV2,CASSATGIPYGYTF
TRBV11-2,CASTGQGASREAFF
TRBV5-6,CASTRGRGNTEAFF
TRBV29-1,CSAGSGSYEQYF
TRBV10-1,CASGQGLYEQYF
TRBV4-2,CASSQDRFMNYEQYF
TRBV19,CASSMLSGGFQETQYF
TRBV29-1,CSVKLLAGYEQYF
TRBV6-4,CASSKTGGGTNYGYTF
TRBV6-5,CASSYSGHDSGNTIYF
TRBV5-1,CASSSYRGGLAGGTGEQYF
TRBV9,CASSPLPRDTQYF
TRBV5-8,CASSRIREGRQKAFF
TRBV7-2,CASSLDSEQYF
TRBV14,CASSQGAGHQYF
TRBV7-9,CASSHRALSPTNEKLFF
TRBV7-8,CASSLRDNEQFF
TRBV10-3,CAISESMAGEVYNEQFF
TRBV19,CASSLRVSSYNSPLHF
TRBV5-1,CASSLETGYNEQFF
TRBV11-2,CASSSLQRGGRSDTQYF
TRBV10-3,CAISAGTTNYGYTF
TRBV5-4,CASSLESAGRKTGELFF
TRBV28,CASSTRAGGRAREQYF
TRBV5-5,CASSFPYRQGATGETQYF
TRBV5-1,CASKTADTQYF
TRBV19,CASGDRVNYEQYF
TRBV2,CATRQQGAREAFF
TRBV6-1,CASSEETFTGYTF
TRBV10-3,CAISEDGGPTDTQYF
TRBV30,CAWSVHRDRGAQPQHF
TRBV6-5,CASTPGTGVEAFF
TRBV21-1,CASSKEGAGTPFFGYTF
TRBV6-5,CASQKTGGVDNEQFF
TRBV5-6,CASSLAPTSGRARAYEQYF
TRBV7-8,CASNLLPYEQYF
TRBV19,CASSSHLASQPQHF
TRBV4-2,CASSLGQSYGYTF
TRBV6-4,CASCLPRARLISLHF
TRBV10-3,CTIAGTSGGIYEQYF
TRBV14,CASSRLAGGFQETQYF
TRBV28,CASSFQAGNNQPQHF